This is a list of T cell receptor beta chains from one sample in a study of blood T cell repertoires in COVID-19. This table comes from immunoSEQ multiplex PCR, and its TCRdb copy is limited to in-frame clones, with some not included. The sample shows some 200,000 clones, approximately 80% of them seen only once. Input material: peripheral blood. The origin of the receptors is a woman aged 65 to 85 with COVID-19, enrolled during active disease. The CDR3 runs from the conserved cysteine through the conserved F or W. A D gene is named only where the DNA matches it firmly. A clone size is listed for some rows: how often the clone was seen (once, few, many), or a class if it is expanded.

v_gene: TRBV5-5
d_gene: NA
j_gene: TRBJ2-5
abundance: NA
CDR3aa: CASSLEPGEETQYF
CDR3nt: TGTGCCAGCAGCTTGGAACCAGGGGAAGAGACCCAGTACTTC

v_gene: TRBV24-1
d_gene: TRBD2
j_gene: TRBJ2-1
abundance: once
CDR3aa: CATSDASPGLTNEQFF
CDR3nt: TGTGCCACCAGTGATGCCTCCCCGGGACTAACCAATGAGCAGTTCTTC

v_gene: TRBV28
d_gene: NA
j_gene: TRBJ1-1
abundance: few
CDR3aa: CASSQGAPRNTEAFF
CDR3nt: TGTGCCAGCAGCCAGGGCGCCCCCCGGAACACTGAAGCTTTCTTT

v_gene: TRBV28
d_gene: NA
j_gene: TRBJ1-6
abundance: NA
CDR3aa: CASRPPAGSYNSPLHF
CDR3nt: TGTGCCAGCAGACCCCCCGCAGGCTCCTATAATTCACCCCTCCACTTT

v_gene: TRBV2
d_gene: TRBD1
j_gene: TRBJ2-7
abundance: NA
CDR3aa: CASRYRGGDEQYF
CDR3nt: TGTGCCAGCAGGTACAGGGGTGGAGACGAGCAGTACTTC

v_gene: TRBV6-6
d_gene: NA
j_gene: TRBJ1-5
abundance: few
CDR3aa: CASSLPRDNQPQHF
CDR3nt: TGTGCCAGCAGTTTGCCCAGGGACAATCAGCCCCAGCATTTT

v_gene: TRBV19
d_gene: NA
j_gene: TRBJ1-5
abundance: NA
CDR3aa: CASRGAGDSNQPQHF
CDR3nt: TGTGCCAGTAGAGGCGCAGGGGATAGCAATCAGCCCCAGCATTTT

v_gene: TRBV7-2
d_gene: NA
j_gene: TRBJ1-1
abundance: NA
CDR3aa: CASSLATGAEAFF
CDR3nt: TGTGCCAGCAGCTTAGCGACAGGTGCCGAAGCTTTCTTT

v_gene: TRBV28
d_gene: TRBD1
j_gene: TRBJ1-4
abundance: NA
CDR3aa: CASEGGQVNEKLFF
CDR3nt: TGTGCCAGCGAGGGGGGACAGGTCAATGAAAAACTGTTTTTT

v_gene: TRBV6-5
d_gene: NA
j_gene: TRBJ2-4
abundance: NA
CDR3aa: CASTDYLAKNIQYF
CDR3nt: TGTGCCAGCACCGACTACCTAGCCAAAAACATTCAGTACTTC

v_gene: TRBV5-1
d_gene: TRBD1
j_gene: TRBJ1-1
abundance: NA
CDR3aa: CASSSRQGAYTEAFF
CDR3nt: TGCGCCAGCAGCTCGCGACAGGGGGCTTACACTGAAGCTTTCTTT

v_gene: TRBV20-1
d_gene: NA
j_gene: TRBJ1-2
abundance: NA
CDR3aa: CSASKGDYGYTF
CDR3nt: TGCAGTGCTAGTAAGGGAGACTATGGCTACACCTTC

v_gene: TRBV13
d_gene: TRBD1
j_gene: TRBJ2-2
abundance: NA
CDR3aa: CASSSRTGPGELFF
CDR3nt: TGTGCCAGCAGCTCCCGGACAGGTCCCGGGGAGCTGTTTTTT

v_gene: TRBV5-1
d_gene: NA
j_gene: TRBJ1-3
abundance: once
CDR3aa: CASSLLPSLGGNTIYF
CDR3nt: TGCGCCAGCAGCCTACTGCCCAGTCTAGGCGGAAACACCATATATTTT

v_gene: TRBV2
d_gene: NA
j_gene: TRBJ2-7
abundance: NA
CDR3aa: CASSERLAPPYEQYF
CDR3nt: TGTGCCAGCAGTGAAAGGTTAGCGCCTCCTTACGAGCAGTACTTC

v_gene: TRBV6-5
d_gene: NA
j_gene: TRBJ1-5
abundance: NA
CDR3aa: CASSQIQGTSQPQHF
CDR3nt: TGTGCCAGCAGCCAGATACAGGGTACAAGTCAGCCCCAGCATTTT

v_gene: TRBV3-1/TRBV3-2
d_gene: TRBD2
j_gene: TRBJ2-1
abundance: NA
CDR3aa: CASSPGGAGGRYNEQFF
CDR3nt: TGTGCCAGCAGCCCCGGAGGAGCGGGGGGGCGGTACAATGAGCAGTTCTTC

v_gene: TRBV18
d_gene: TRBD2
j_gene: TRBJ2-5
abundance: NA
CDR3aa: CASSPGLAGGEKTQYF
CDR3nt: TGTGCCAGCTCCCCTGGACTAGCGGGGGGGGAGAAGACCCAGTACTTC

v_gene: TRBV27
d_gene: NA
j_gene: TRBJ1-1
abundance: once
CDR3aa: CASSREAYTEAFF
CDR3nt: TGTGCCAGCAGTCGGGAGGCTTACACTGAAGCTTTCTTT

v_gene: TRBV2
d_gene: NA
j_gene: TRBJ2-2
abundance: NA
CDR3aa: CASSDKQVPNTGELFF
CDR3nt: TGTGCCAGCAGTGACAAGCAGGTTCCGAACACCGGGGAGCTGTTTTTT

v_gene: TRBV25-1
d_gene: NA
j_gene: TRBJ1-5
abundance: NA
CDR3aa: CASSELGAKDNQPQHF
CDR3nt: TGTGCCAGCAGTGAACTGGGGGCCAAGGACAATCAGCCCCAGCATTTT

v_gene: TRBV19
d_gene: TRBD1
j_gene: TRBJ1-5
abundance: NA
CDR3aa: CASSIRQGNQPQHF
CDR3nt: TGTGCCAGTAGTATCCGACAGGGGAATCAGCCCCAGCATTTT

v_gene: TRBV6-5
d_gene: NA
j_gene: TRBJ1-5
abundance: once
CDR3aa: CASSRAGRDWPQHF
CDR3nt: TGTGCCAGCAGTCGAGCAGGGCGAGATTGGCCCCAGCATTTT

v_gene: TRBV5-6
d_gene: NA
j_gene: TRBJ1-1
abundance: NA
CDR3aa: CASSRRVEAFF
CDR3nt: TGTGCCAGCAGTCGTAGAGTTGAAGCTTTCTTT

v_gene: TRBV5-4
d_gene: TRBD1
j_gene: TRBJ2-3
abundance: NA
CDR3aa: CASSPTGGTDTQYF
CDR3nt: TGTGCCAGCAGCCCGACAGGGGGCACAGATACGCAGTATTTT

v_gene: TRBV5-6
d_gene: TRBD1
j_gene: TRBJ1-4
abundance: NA
CDR3aa: CASSVSGQWGEKLFF
CDR3nt: TGTGCCAGCAGCGTCTCGGGACAGTGGGGGGAAAAACTGTTTTTT

v_gene: TRBV29-1
d_gene: NA
j_gene: TRBJ1-3
abundance: NA
CDR3aa: CSVEMEGNTIYF
CDR3nt: TGCAGCGTTGAAATGGAGGGAAACACCATATATTTT

v_gene: TRBV21-1
d_gene: NA
j_gene: TRBJ2-7
abundance: NA
CDR3aa: CASLSGRREQYF
CDR3nt: TGTGCCAGCCTAAGCGGGAGACGCGAGCAGTACTTC

v_gene: TRBV27
d_gene: TRBD2
j_gene: TRBJ2-3
abundance: NA
CDR3aa: CASSIRKGSGGKVVTQYF
CDR3nt: TGTGCCAGCAGTATCCGTAAGGGATCGGGAGGGAAGGTGGTTACGCAGTATTTT

v_gene: TRBV19
d_gene: TRBD1
j_gene: TRBJ2-1
abundance: NA
CDR3aa: CASASGRGDRGSNEQFF
CDR3nt: TGTGCCAGTGCCTCAGGCCGGGGGGACAGGGGATCGAATGAGCAGTTCTTC

v_gene: TRBV28
d_gene: TRBD1
j_gene: TRBJ2-1
abundance: NA
CDR3aa: CASSGLGQGRDEQFF
CDR3nt: TGTGCCAGCAGTGGACTCGGACAGGGGCGCGATGAGCAGTTCTTC

v_gene: TRBV28
d_gene: NA
j_gene: TRBJ2-1
abundance: NA
CDR3aa: CASSRGDERNEQFF
CDR3nt: TGTGCCAGCAGCAGGGGGGACGAACGCAATGAGCAGTTCTTC

v_gene: TRBV11-2
d_gene: TRBD1
j_gene: TRBJ1-2
abundance: NA
CDR3aa: CASSLDSGDRVRGYTF
CDR3nt: TGTGCCAGCAGCTTAGATTCGGGGGACAGGGTGCGGGGCTACACCTTC

v_gene: TRBV2
d_gene: NA
j_gene: TRBJ2-4
abundance: NA
CDR3aa: CASSVIQGAKNIQYF
CDR3nt: TGTGCCAGCAGTGTGATCCAGGGGGCCAAAAACATTCAGTACTTC

v_gene: TRBV24-1
d_gene: NA
j_gene: TRBJ1-2
abundance: NA
CDR3aa: CATSDPAEGPAGYTF
CDR3nt: TGTGCCACCAGTGACCCCGCGGAGGGCCCCGCCGGCTACACCTTC

v_gene: TRBV23-1
d_gene: NA
j_gene: TRBJ1-5
abundance: NA
CDR3aa: CASIPGFSNQPQHF
CDR3nt: TGCGCCAGCATTCCGGGATTTAGCAATCAGCCCCAGCATTTT

v_gene: TRBV27
d_gene: TRBD2
j_gene: TRBJ2-6
abundance: NA
CDR3aa: CASSVAFTLGRGANVLTF
CDR3nt: TGTGCCAGCAGTGTTGCATTTACGCTCGGGAGGGGGGCCAACGTCCTGACTTTC

v_gene: TRBV18
d_gene: NA
j_gene: TRBJ2-5
abundance: NA
CDR3aa: CASSPGLGETQYF
CDR3nt: TGTGCCAGCTCACCCGGCCTCGGGGAGACCCAGTACTTC

v_gene: TRBV6-5
d_gene: NA
j_gene: TRBJ1-4
abundance: NA
CDR3aa: CASTLGGFRGEKLFF
CDR3nt: TGTGCCAGCACCCTCGGAGGGTTCCGGGGTGAAAAACTGTTTTTT

v_gene: TRBV6-1
d_gene: NA
j_gene: TRBJ1-2
abundance: NA
CDR3aa: CASSDFGGFGYGYTF
CDR3nt: TGTGCCAGCAGTGATTTTGGGGGCTTTGGCTATGGCTACACCTTC

v_gene: TRBV5-4
d_gene: NA
j_gene: TRBJ1-6
abundance: NA
CDR3aa: CASSLAVTPGDSPLHF
CDR3nt: TGTGCCAGCAGCTTGGCCGTCACTCCCGGTGATTCACCCCTCCACTTT

v_gene: TRBV5-6
d_gene: NA
j_gene: TRBJ2-3
abundance: once
CDR3aa: CASSSSTGGTDTQYF
CDR3nt: TGTGCCAGCAGCTCGTCAACCGGGGGCACAGATACGCAGTATTTT

v_gene: TRBV6-5
d_gene: TRBD1
j_gene: TRBJ1-1
abundance: NA
CDR3aa: CASRQGMTVTEAFF
CDR3nt: TGTGCCAGCCGACAGGGGATGACGGTCACTGAAGCTTTCTTT

v_gene: TRBV7-3
d_gene: TRBD2
j_gene: TRBJ2-1
abundance: NA
CDR3aa: CASSLSPPGLAGEQFF
CDR3nt: TGTGCCAGCAGCTTAAGCCCCCCCGGGCTAGCGGGTGAGCAGTTCTTC

v_gene: TRBV18
d_gene: TRBD1
j_gene: TRBJ2-5
abundance: NA
CDR3aa: CASSQTPGQGDVETQYF
CDR3nt: TGTGCCAGCTCACAAACACCGGGACAGGGGGATGTGGAGACCCAGTACTTC

v_gene: TRBV5-4
d_gene: TRBD2
j_gene: TRBJ2-3
abundance: NA
CDR3aa: CASTTSGTSGRSTDTQYF
CDR3nt: TGTGCCAGCACAACTTCCGGGACTAGCGGGAGAAGCACAGATACGCAGTATTTT

v_gene: TRBV2
d_gene: NA
j_gene: TRBJ1-1
abundance: NA
CDR3aa: CASSRTNGNTEAFF
CDR3nt: TGTGCCAGCAGTCGTACTAATGGGAACACTGAAGCTTTCTTT

v_gene: TRBV30
d_gene: TRBD1
j_gene: TRBJ2-3
abundance: NA
CDR3aa: CAWSYGRGDTQYF
CDR3nt: TGTGCCTGGAGTTACGGCAGGGGGGATACGCAGTATTTT

v_gene: TRBV30
d_gene: NA
j_gene: TRBJ2-2
abundance: NA
CDR3aa: CAWWVRGVPGELFF
CDR3nt: TGTGCCTGGTGGGTCAGGGGGGTCCCCGGGGAGCTGTTTTTT

v_gene: TRBV11-2
d_gene: NA
j_gene: TRBJ1-2
abundance: NA
CDR3aa: CASSPGRARERNGYTF
CDR3nt: TGTGCCAGCAGCCCTGGGCGTGCACGTGAACGGAATGGCTACACCTTC

v_gene: TRBV27
d_gene: TRBD1
j_gene: TRBJ1-5
abundance: NA
CDR3aa: CASSSGTAPDQPQHF
CDR3nt: TGTGCCAGCAGTTCCGGGACAGCTCCCGATCAGCCCCAGCATTTT

v_gene: TRBV10-3
d_gene: NA
j_gene: TRBJ2-7
abundance: NA
CDR3aa: CAAVQGDEQYF
CDR3nt: TGTGCCGCCGTGCAGGGCGACGAGCAGTACTTC